This T cell receptor (beta chain) originates from a study of OX40 agonist ivuxolimab in advanced cancers. Method: immunoSEQ multiplex PCR; TCRdb's copy keeps in-frame clones and lacks some. The repertoire includes roughly 35,000 clones, roughly 90% of them detected once, and 33% sits in the top ten. The TCR was taken from an adult with an advanced solid tumor such as melanoma, head and neck, liver or kidney cancer. Specimen: CD4+ or CD8+ T cells sorted from blood, collected in a trial of the OX40 agonist ivuxolimab.

Written as DNA, the CDR3 is TGTGCCTGGAGGCAGCCGGGACAGGGGAATTTTTATGGCTACACCTTC. Translating gives CAWRQPGQGNFYGYTF. The rearrangement links TRBV30 to TRBJ1-2; 10 nucleotides agree with TRBD1. Germline CDR1 reads GTSNPN; CDR2 reads SVGIG (reference sequence). The CDR3 consists of 16 residues. Germline trimming cut 3 bases from V and 5 bases from J; bases unmatched to any gene: 12. Full variable domain (missing parts from reference TRBV30 and TRBJ1-2): SQTIHQWPATLVQPVGSPLSLECTVEGTSNPNLYWYRQAAGRGLQLLFYSVGIGQISSEVPQNLSASRPQDRQFILSSKKLLLSDSGFYLCAWRQPGQGNFYGYTFGSGTRLTVV.